A single sample gave rise to the 4 T cell receptor beta chains below, sequenced in a study of blood T cell repertoires in COVID-19. Method: immunoSEQ multiplex PCR; TCRdb's copy keeps in-frame clones and lacks some. The sample has some 220,000 clones; roughly 84% are singletons. Sequencing was carried out using peripheral blood. Receptors were obtained from a woman aged 80 or over with active or convalescent COVID-19.

V and J are TRBV28 and TRBJ1-2, with D unresolved. CDR3 size: 15 residues. The V gene lost 2 bases and the J gene lost 4 bases, with 14 bases spanning the gap. Germline V gene sequence: CDR1 MDHEN, CDR2 SYDVKM. CDR3 loop: CASSLESAGGYGYTF. Here the CDR3 DNA reads TGTGCCAGCAGTTTAGAATCGGCGGGAGGCTATGGCTACACCTTC.

As DNA, the CDR3 is TGTGCCAGCAGCGCCCAACTCGCTGAAGCTTTCTTT. Translating gives CASSAQLAEAFF. The chain is built from TRBV7-2 and TRBJ1-1; D call uncertain. This CDR3 is built from 12 residues. V was cut by 5 bases and J by 6 bases, with 10 bases left in between. CDR1 is SGHTA, CDR2 FQGNSA, per germline. The variable domain in full, with the rest retrieved from reference TRBV7-2 and TRBJ1-1, is GAGVSQSPSNKVTEKGKDVELRCDPISGHTALYWYRQSLGQGLEFLIYFQGNSAPDKSGLPSDRFSAERTGGSVSTLTIQRTQQEDSAVYLCASSAQLAEAFFGQGTRLTVV.

The V gene is TRBV3-1 (or the pseudogene TRBV3-2), the J gene TRBJ2-1; TRBD2 agrees at 8 bases. This CDR3 contains 20 residues. Germline V gives CDR1 LGHDT, CDR2 YNNKEL (reference sequence). V was pared by 1 base and J by 0 bases, with 14 bases of the junction left unmatched. CDR3 nucleotide sequence: TGTGCCAGCAGCCAAGTGTCTAGCGGGTTGGGACTTAGCTCCTACAATGAGCAGTTCTTC. Amino acids: CASSQVSSGLGLSSYNEQFF.

CDR3 protein: CASSIRGEVYGGYTF. The CDR3 DNA reads TGCGCCAGCAGCATAAGAGGGGAGGTTTATGGCGGCTACACCTTC. The chain joins TRBV5-1 to TRBJ1-2; D is possibly TRBD1 (5 bases). Germline assignment: CDR1 SGHRS and CDR2 YFSETQ. This CDR3 has 15 residues. V lost 4 bases and J 8 bases, leaving 21 bases between the germline ends.